Below are 32 T cell receptor beta chains sequenced from a single sample in a study of blood T cell repertoires in COVID-19. Repertoires were generated with immunoSEQ multiplex PCR, while TCRdb's copy carries only in-frame clones and drops some. The data contain fewer than 500,000 clones, approximately 80% of them seen just once; the ten biggest clones take up under 1.2%. Sequenced: peripheral blood. These receptor sequences come from a human donor with acute or convalescent COVID-19. The donor label of this sample is uncertain.

The rearrangement links TRBV7-9 to TRBJ1-2; no clear D gene. The CDR3 is 15 residues long. Deletions cut 9 bases from V and 0 bases from J, with 17 bases between. CDR1 is SEHNR, CDR2 FQNEAQ, per germline (reference sequence). This CDR3 reads CASAGLPRANYGYTF. CDR3 DNA sequence: TGTGCCAGTGCCGGACTCCCGAGGGCTAACTATGGCTACACCTTC.

The CDR3 spells CASSAQMNTEAFF. CDR3 DNA: TGTGCCAGCAGTGCACAGATGAACACTGAAGCTTTCTTT. The chain joins TRBV2 to TRBJ1-1; D is undetermined. Germline values: CDR1 SNHLY, CDR2 FYNNEI. V lost 4 bases, J lost 0 bases, and 6 bases lay in between. The length of the CDR3 is 13 residues.

This clone was recorded only once. This chain uses TRBV29-1 with TRBJ1-1; the D is unclear. This CDR3 contains 11 residues. The V and J ends lost 4 bases and 5 bases respectively, with 8 bases between them. From germline, CDR1 is SQVTM and CDR2 ANQGSEA. The CDR3 reads CSVARVTEAFF. The DNA for the CDR3 is TGCAGCGTTGCGAGGGTTACTGAAGCTTTCTTT.

The chain carries TRBV29-1 and TRBJ1-6; maybe TRBD1 (5 bases). Germline CDR1 and CDR2: SQVTM and ANQGSEA. This CDR3 contains 11 residues. Trimming cost V 4 bases and J 11 bases, with 9 bases left between them. This chain's CDR3 is CSVVRGAPLHF. CDR3 nucleotides: TGCAGCGTTGTACGGGGGGCACCCCTCCACTTT.

The chain links TRBV10-1 to TRBJ2-1; TRBD2 matches 12 bases. V was pared by 3 bases and J by 8 bases, with 14 bases of the junction left unmatched. Germline assignment: CDR1 WNHNN and CDR2 SYGVQD (reference sequence). CDR3 length equals 18 residues. CDR3 DNA: TGCGCCAGCAGTGACCTACCACTAGCGGGGGGCATTAGGGATGAGCAGTTCTTC. It codes for CASSDLPLAGGIRDEQFF.

In this sample, this clone turned up a few times. The chain employs TRBV27 and TRBJ2-7, with a weak D call TRBD1 (5 bases). This CDR3 comprises 15 residues. Trimming stripped 5 bases from V and 3 bases from J, with 17 bases between. Looked up from germline, CDR1 is MNHEY and CDR2 is SMNVEV (reference sequence). This CDR3 is CASSIDRDLGYEQYF. The DNA of the CDR3 is TGTGCCAGCAGTATAGACAGAGACTTGGGCTACGAGCAGTACTTC.

V is TRBV5-6 and J is TRBJ1-2; D unresolved. This CDR3 contains 16 residues. The V end lost 4 bases, the J end lost 6 bases, and 22 bases lay between the germline ends. Germline V gene sequence: CDR1 SGHDT, CDR2 YYEEEE. The CDR3 DNA reads TGTGCCAGCAGCAGTAGCCCGGCGAACGCTTATGATGGCTACACCTTC. Its protein product is CASSSSPANAYDGYTF.

The chain combines TRBV27 with TRBJ1-5; the match to TRBD1 covers 7 bases. CDR3 length: 17 residues. V shed 6 bases and J 0 bases; nucleotides not matched to a gene: 11. Germline V lookup: CDR1 MNHEY, CDR2 SMNVEV (reference sequence). Here the CDR3 DNA reads TGTGCCAGCAGGGACGGGACAGCAGCTTATAGCAATCAGCCCCAGCATTTT. This codes for CASRDGTAAYSNQPQHF.

V is TRBV7-8 and J is TRBJ2-5, with D possibly matching TRBD1 (7 bases). CDR1 and CDR2 (germline): SGHVS, FQNEAQ. V dropped 1 base and J dropped 4 bases, with 16 bases sitting between them. CDR3 size: 16 residues. The CDR3, as DNA: TGTGCCAGCAGCTTAGGGGCAGGGGGGAACCTAGAGACCCAGTACTTC. This sequence encodes CASSLGAGGNLETQYF.

The chain couples TRBV27 to TRBJ1-2, with D unresolved. Germline V gives CDR1 MNHEY, CDR2 SMNVEV (reference sequence). This CDR3 has 12 residues. V gave up 5 bases and J gave up 7 bases, with 11 bases separating them. CDR3 loop: CASSGRLPGYTF. The CDR3 nucleotides read TGTGCCAGCAGTGGCAGGCTTCCTGGCTACACCTTC.

This clone is a singleton in its sample. V and J are TRBV27 and TRBJ2-2, with 7 positions matching TRBD1. CDR1 is MNHEY, CDR2 SMNVEV, per germline (reference sequence). The CDR3 totals 18 residues. Trimming took 2 bases from V and 0 from J; bases not matched to a gene: 9. The CDR3 is CASSLRGPGTTNTGELFF. Written as DNA, the CDR3 is TGTGCCAGCAGTTTAAGGGGGCCCGGGACAACGAACACCGGGGAGCTGTTTTTT.

The rearrangement uses TRBV9 and TRBJ2-7, with 10 positions matching TRBD1. Germline-derived CDR1 and CDR2 are SGDLS and YYNGEE. J lost 3 bases, V lost 4 bases, and 10 bases had no gene match. The CDR3 extends over 16 amino acids. CDR3 coding DNA: TGTGCCAGCAGCCCATGTCCGGGACAGGGGTTCTACGAGCAGTACTTC. This codes for CASSPCPGQGFYEQYF.

The chain employs TRBV3-1 (or the pseudogene TRBV3-2) and TRBJ2-7; 11 bases match TRBD2. This CDR3 has 15 residues. CDR1 LGHDT and CDR2 YNNKEL come from the germline V gene (reference sequence). V trimming: 1 base; J trimming: 5 bases; junction bases outside the gene matches: 4. The DNA of the CDR3 is TGTGCCAGCAGCCAAGCGACTAGCGGGGAAAACGAGCAGTACTTC. It encodes CASSQATSGENEQYF.

The chain combines TRBV3-1 (or the pseudogene TRBV3-2) with TRBJ1-5, with 7 bases fitting TRBD1. The CDR3 has 15 residues. In germline, CDR1 is LGHDT, CDR2 YNNKEL (reference sequence). The trim removed 4 bases at V and 6 bases at J, leaving 9 bases unmatched. CDR3 DNA sequence: TGTGCCAGCAGCCGAACGGGGCAGGGGGGTCAGCCCCAGCATTTT. Protein sequence: CASSRTGQGGQPQHF.

The chain links TRBV5-1 to TRBJ2-1; no reliable D call. Germline V gene sequence: CDR1 SGHRS, CDR2 YFSETQ. V was shortened by 2 bases and J by 0 bases, with 9 bases between the two germline ends. The CDR3 extends over 15 amino acids. The chain's CDR3 is CASSFKPSSYNEQFF. CDR3 bases: TGCGCCAGCAGCTTTAAGCCGAGCTCCTACAATGAGCAGTTCTTC. Using reference TRBV5-1 and TRBJ2-1 for the parts outside the CDR3, the full variable domain is KAGVTQTPRYLIKTRGQQVTLSCSPISGHRSVSWYQQTPGQGLQFLFEYFSETQRNKGNFPGRFSGRQFSNSRSEMNVSTLELGDSALYLCASSFKPSSYNEQFFGPGTRLTVL.

V gene TRBV5-1 combines with J gene TRBJ2-3; 7 bases are a match to TRBD2. V shed 4 bases, J shed 2 bases, and the junction held 4 bases outside the gene matches. The CDR3 is 14 amino acids. Per the germline V gene, CDR1 is SGHRS and CDR2 is YFSETQ. The CDR3 nucleotides read TGCGCCAGCAGCGAGGGACTACCCACAGATACGCAGTATTTT. This codes for CASSEGLPTDTQYF.

This chain connects TRBV7-9 to TRBJ2-4; weak D call: TRBD2 (5 bases). Trimming left V 5 bases short and J 7 bases short, with 15 bases between. This CDR3 region has 14 residues. The germline V gene encodes CDR1 SEHNR and CDR2 FQNEAQ (reference sequence). The CDR3 DNA reads TGTGCCAGCAGCCCCGCAGCGGTTTGGAACATTCAGTACTTC. Its translation: CASSPAAVWNIQYF.

The chain carries TRBV5-1 and TRBJ2-7; TRBD2 might be the D (6 bases). Trimming removed 0 bases at V and 0 bases at J, with 13 bases between. The CDR3 extends over 16 amino acids. Germline CDR1 reads SGHRS; CDR2 reads YFSETQ. The CDR3 bases are TGCGCCAGCAGCTTGGACGGGAGTTGGAGCTCCTACGAGCAGTACTTC. Translation gives CASSLDGSWSSYEQYF.

This chain joins TRBV10-1 and TRBJ1-1, with 10 positions matching TRBD1. The germline gives CDR1 WNHNN, CDR2 SYGVQD (reference sequence). V shed 6 bases and J 10 bases; nucleotides not matched to a gene: 11. The CDR3 spans 14 residues. The CDR3 loop reads CASRSRDRGWVAFF. The CDR3 coding sequence is TGCGCCAGCAGGTCCCGGGACAGGGGATGGGTAGCTTTCTTT.

The rearrangement uses TRBV5-4 and TRBJ1-4; no reliable D call. This CDR3 region has 15 residues. Trimming pared 3 bases from V and 0 bases from J, leaving 9 bases between. Germline V CDR1 and CDR2: SGHNT, YYREEE (reference sequence). The CDR3 nucleotides are TGTGCCAGCAGCTCTCGCCCGGCAACTAATGAAAAACTGTTTTTT. Its translation: CASSSRPATNEKLFF.

This clone showed up just a few times. The chain employs TRBV6-5 and TRBJ1-1, with 10 bases fitting TRBD1. J was trimmed by 5 bases and V by 1 base; bases with no gene match: 1. This CDR3 contains 14 residues. Germline CDR1 MNHEY, CDR2 SVGAGI. This CDR3 is CASSYLGQGTEAFF. CDR3 bases: TGTGCCAGCAGTTACTTGGGACAGGGGACTGAAGCTTTCTTT.

The V gene is TRBV5-1, the J gene TRBJ2-1; D perhaps matches TRBD2 (6 bases). The V end was cut by 2 bases, the J end by 0 bases, with 12 bases between. Per germline, CDR1 SGHRS and CDR2 YFSETQ. The CDR3 spans 16 residues. CDR3 residues: CASSLLAASSYNEQFF. The CDR3 bases are TGCGCCAGCAGCTTATTAGCGGCAAGCTCCTACAATGAGCAGTTCTTC. Full variable domain (outside the CDR3, taken from reference TRBV5-1 and TRBJ2-1): KAGVTQTPRYLIKTRGQQVTLSCSPISGHRSVSWYQQTPGQGLQFLFEYFSETQRNKGNFPGRFSGRQFSNSRSEMNVSTLELGDSALYLCASSLLAASSYNEQFFGPGTRLTVL.

The rearrangement joins TRBV6-5 to TRBJ1-4; no firm D call. With 5 bases removed from V and 8 bases from J, the gap between germline ends came to 6 bases. Germline loops: CDR1 MNHEY, CDR2 SVGAGI. CDR3 length: 11 residues. CDR3 region: CASSNGEKLFF. In DNA, the CDR3 is TGTGCCAGCAGTAACGGGGAAAAACTGTTTTTT.

This chain links TRBV30 with TRBJ1-2, with 7 positions matching TRBD1. The ends lost 1 base at V and 8 bases at J; junction bases unmatched: 7. Germline V gene sequence: CDR1 GTSNPN, CDR2 SVGIG (reference sequence). The CDR3 totals 13 residues. The CDR3 loop is CAWSAGDSFGYTF. CDR3 DNA: TGTGCCTGGAGTGCAGGGGACAGTTTCGGCTACACCTTC.

This sequence joins TRBV19 and TRBJ2-7; TRBD2 agrees at 7 bases. The CDR3 sequence is 15 residues long. The V gene end was trimmed by 6 bases and the J gene end by 0 bases; junction bases not matched to a gene: 8. The germline gives CDR1 LNHDA, CDR2 SQIVND (reference sequence). The CDR3 sequence is CASSHPGGNSYEQYF. The CDR3 DNA sequence: TGTGCCAGTAGCCACCCCGGGGGGAACTCCTACGAGCAGTACTTC.

This sequence joins TRBV30 and TRBJ1-2; D call uncertain. CDR3 length equals 12 residues. The V end was cut by 5 bases, the J end by 3 bases, with 10 bases between. In germline, CDR1 is GTSNPN, CDR2 SVGIG (reference sequence). The chain's CDR3 is CAWGWSHYGYTF. The CDR3 region has the DNA TGTGCCTGGGGTTGGAGCCACTATGGCTACACCTTC. Supplemented by reference TRBV30 and TRBJ1-2, the full variable domain reads SQTIHQWPATLVQPVGSPLSLECTVEGTSNPNLYWYRQAAGRGLQLLFYSVGIGQISSEVPQNLSASRPQDRQFILSSKKLLLSDSGFYLCAWGWSHYGYTFGSGTRLTVV.

The CDR3 DNA is TGTGCCAGCAGCCCTCACGGGAGGGATCCTGAAAAACTGTTTTTT. It yields the protein CASSPHGRDPEKLFF. The chain links TRBV7-9 to TRBJ1-4; D gene uncertain. CDR3 length: 15 residues. V was clipped by 5 bases and J by 7 bases, with 17 bases between them. Germline V gene sequence: CDR1 SEHNR, CDR2 FQNEAQ (reference sequence).

This clone came up a few times. The chain couples TRBV28 to TRBJ1-3, with 7 positions matching TRBD1. V trimming: 4 bases; J trimming: 0 bases; junction bases outside the gene matches: 9. Per the germline V gene, CDR1 is MDHEN and CDR2 is SYDVKM. The CDR3 runs 17 residues. CDR3 region: CASSSSAGTDSGNTIYF. The CDR3 DNA sequence: TGTGCCAGCAGTTCTTCCGCCGGGACAGACTCTGGAAACACCATATATTTT.

This clone showed up just a few times. The chain recombines TRBV5-5 with TRBJ1-5; D is possibly TRBD1 (5 bases). The CDR3 totals 13 residues. Germline values: CDR1 SGHKS, CDR2 YYEKEE (reference sequence). Trimming shortened V by 4 bases and J by 7 bases, and 12 bases separated the two germline ends. The CDR3 DNA reads as TGTGCCAGCAGCCAGGGACTTTTCCAGCCCCAGCATTTT. It yields the protein CASSQGLFQPQHF.

This rearrangement joins TRBV9 to TRBJ2-3, with TRBD1 matching over 9 bases. The V segment lost 2 bases and the J segment 4 bases; nucleotides outside the gene matches: 5. Germline CDR1 is SGDLS and CDR2 is YYNGEE. The CDR3 covers 15 residues. DNA for the CDR3: TGTGCCAGCAGCGTTCCGACAGGGGGTTCAGATACGCAGTATTTT. Translation gives CASSVPTGGSDTQYF.

The rearrangement uses TRBV7-2 and TRBJ2-2; TRBD2 aligns across 8 bases. Trimming cost V 5 bases and J 4 bases; bases outside gene matches: 15. Germline CDR1 reads SGHTA; CDR2 reads FQGNSA. The CDR3 sequence is 18 residues long. The CDR3 DNA reads TGTGCCAGCAGCCCGACCACTAGCGGCGCTATATCCACCGGGGAGCTGTTTTTT. Its protein product is CASSPTTSGAISTGELFF.

The V call is TRBV3-1 (or the pseudogene TRBV3-2), the J call TRBJ2-7, with D perhaps matching TRBD2 (6 bases). The CDR3 loop spans 13 amino acids. Trimming took 3 bases from V and 3 from J, leaving 9 bases between them. CDR1 is LGHDT and CDR2 is YNNKEL in the germline V gene (reference sequence). CDR3 sequence (DNA): TGTGCCAGCAGCCAGAGGGGACTCTACGAGCAGTACTTC. This sequence encodes CASSQRGLYEQYF.